The next 29 T cell receptor beta chains were all read from a single sample in a study of cytomegalovirus exposure and HLA in healthy donors. A multiplex PCR was run with 60 Vbeta primers and 13 Jbeta primers. This table comes from immunoSEQ multiplex PCR, and its TCRdb copy is limited to in-frame clones, with some not included. The sample holds about 130,000 clones, about 81% seen once. Source material: PBMCs. These receptors were taken from a woman aged 25-40 years in good health and CMV-seronegative.

Only a few counts were recorded for this clone. The rearrangement uses TRBV30 and TRBJ1-2; the match to TRBD1 covers 7 bases. The V gene's germline CDR1 is GTSNPN and CDR2 SVGIG (reference sequence). J lost 12 bases, V lost 0 bases, and 7 bases had no gene match. The CDR3 spans 12 residues. This chain's CDR3 is CAWSVGTAENTF. The CDR3 bases are TGTGCCTGGAGTGTAGGGACAGCTGAAAACACCTTC.

The J gene is TRBJ2-7, the V gene TRBV19; tentatively, D is TRBD2 (7 bases). The CDR3 totals 14 residues. V was trimmed by 6 bases and J by 0 bases, leaving 12 bases between them. Germline loops: CDR1 LNHDA, CDR2 SQIVND (reference sequence). The CDR3 nucleotides read TGTGCCAGTAGCCGGGGGGCTAGCTCCTACGAGCAGTACTTC. Its translation is CASSRGASSYEQYF.

V usage is TRBV6-1 and J usage is TRBJ2-3; a weak D match, TRBD1 (7 bases). Germline CDR1 and CDR2: MNHNS and SASEGT. The ends were cut back, 8 bases at V and 2 bases at J, with 17 bases in the middle. The CDR3 length is 15 residues. Here the CDR3 reads CASSGGRENTDTQYF. The CDR3 DNA follows: TGTGCCAGCTCAGGGGGGCGTGAGAACACAGATACGCAGTATTTT.

This clone has only a few counts. The chain recombines TRBV2 with TRBJ1-1, with TRBD1 matching 7 bases. V gave up 7 bases and J gave up 1 base; unmatched junction bases: 6. The germline gives CDR1 SNHLY, CDR2 FYNNEI. This CDR3 has 14 amino acids. CDR3: CASINRGPNTEAFF. The CDR3 DNA follows: TGTGCCAGCATTAACAGGGGACCGAACACTGAAGCTTTCTTT.

V gene TRBV7-8 combines with J gene TRBJ1-1, with a weak D call TRBD1 (5 bases). The germline V gene encodes CDR1 SGHVS and CDR2 FQNEAQ. The CDR3 is 15 residues long. Deletions cut 4 bases from V and 5 bases from J, with 17 bases between. The chain's CDR3 is CASSSLGPGGTEAFF. The DNA for the CDR3 is TGTGCCAGCAGCTCGCTCGGGCCCGGGGGAACTGAAGCTTTCTTT.

The chain is built from TRBV15 and TRBJ1-1; TRBD1 is a possible D gene (5 bases). The germline V gene has CDR1 LNHNV and CDR2 YYDKDF (reference sequence). CDR3 length: 14 amino acids. Trimming took 0 bases from V and 3 from J, leaving 8 bases between them. The CDR3 here is CATSRDVGDTEAFF. CDR3 DNA sequence: TGTGCCACCAGCAGAGATGTAGGGGACACTGAAGCTTTCTTT.

V is TRBV6-5 and J is TRBJ2-7; 9 bases are shared with TRBD2. The junction had 7 bases not matched to a gene; V was cut back by 6 bases and J by 7 bases. CDR1 is MNHEY and CDR2 is SVGAGI in the germline V gene. This CDR3 has 13 amino acids. The CDR3: CASRKTSGREQYF. DNA of the CDR3: TGTGCCAGCAGGAAGACTAGCGGAAGGGAGCAGTACTTC.

This rearrangement joins TRBV6-6 to TRBJ2-7, with TRBD1 as a possible D gene (6 bases). The ends were cut back, 5 bases at V and 4 bases at J, with 12 bases in the middle. The length of the CDR3 is 13 residues. Germline CDR1 MNHNY, CDR2 SVGAGI (reference sequence). CDR3 residues: CASSRQVGYEQYF. CDR3 bases: TGTGCCAGCAGTCGACAGGTAGGGTACGAGCAGTACTTC.

The chain is built from TRBV4-1 and TRBJ1-1; TRBD1 matches at 7 bases. V shed 5 bases and J 5 bases; nucleotides not matched to a gene: 20. This CDR3 comprises 18 residues. Germline V CDR1 and CDR2: MGHRA, YSYEKL. The CDR3 region is CASSYTWTSTGTGTEAFF. DNA for the CDR3: TGCGCCAGCAGCTACACGTGGACCTCGACAGGGACCGGTACTGAAGCTTTCTTT.

This clone was counted between two and nine times. The rearrangement uses TRBV5-4 and TRBJ2-2, with 8 bases identical to TRBD2. In germline, CDR1 is SGHNT, CDR2 YYREEE (reference sequence). This CDR3 has 15 residues. J was trimmed by 3 bases and V by 3 bases; bases with no gene match: 4. For the CDR3, the DNA is TGTGCCAGCAGCTCGGGGGGGGTTTACACCGGGGAGCTGTTTTTT. It codes for CASSSGGVYTGELFF.

J is TRBJ1-2 and V is TRBV29-1; 11 positions agree with TRBD1. Germline CDR1 SQVTM, CDR2 ANQGSEA. This CDR3 contains 15 residues. V trimming: 3 bases; J trimming: 5 bases; junction bases outside the gene matches: 8. CDR3 nucleotides: TGCAGCGTTGAGCAGAGGGGGACAGGGGGATATGGCTACACCTTC. Its protein product is CSVEQRGTGGYGYTF.

This chain joins TRBV4-1 and TRBJ2-3; TRBD2 might be the D (6 bases). The CDR3 length is 14 residues. CDR1 MGHRA and CDR2 YSYEKL come from the germline V gene. V was clipped by 1 base and J by 4 bases, with 9 bases between them. The CDR3 DNA sequence: TGCGCCAGCAGCCAAGGACTAGTTGCAGATACGCAGTATTTT. Translation gives CASSQGLVADTQYF.

The genes are TRBV30 and TRBJ2-3; 9 bases agree with TRBD2. The junction had 7 bases not matched to a gene; V was cut back by 3 bases and J by 6 bases. The CDR3 runs 14 residues. Looked up from germline, CDR1 is GTSNPN and CDR2 is SVGIG (reference sequence). Written as DNA, the CDR3 is TGTGCCTGGAGCGCGCCGGGACTAGCTGATACGCAGTATTTT. Encoded protein: CAWSAPGLADTQYF.

The gene calls are TRBV19 and TRBJ2-7, with 7 bases aligning to TRBD2. The germline CDR1 and CDR2 sequences are LNHDA and SQIVND (reference sequence). The trim removed 5 bases at V and 0 bases at J, leaving 7 bases unmatched. CDR3 length: 15 residues. Written as DNA, the CDR3 is TGTGCCAGTAGTCCGAGCGGGGTGACCTCCTACGAGCAGTACTTC. The encoded protein is CASSPSGVTSYEQYF. The complete variable domain, with remaining parts taken from reference TRBV19 and TRBJ2-7, reads DGGITQSPKYLFRKEGQNVTLSCEQNLNHDAMYWYRQDPGQGLRLIYYSQIVNDFQKGDIAEGYSVSREKKESFPLTVTSAQKNPTAFYLCASSPSGVTSYEQYFGPGTRLTVT.

V is TRBV2 and J is TRBJ1-2; tentatively, D is TRBD1 (6 bases). Germline V gene sequence: CDR1 SNHLY, CDR2 FYNNEI. The germline V and J ends were trimmed by 3 bases and 2 bases, with 10 bases remaining between them. CDR3 length: 14 residues. CDR3 nucleotide sequence: TGTGCCAGCAGTGATGTGGGGGCGAACTATGGCTACACCTTC. As protein: CASSDVGANYGYTF.

CDR3 DNA sequence: TGTGCCAGCAGCCCCTTGGGAAACAGGGCCAGCTCCTACGAGCAGTACTTC. Translated, it gives CASSPLGNRASSYEQYF. The V gene is TRBV7-2, the J gene TRBJ2-7; D might be TRBD1 (6 bases). V gave up 5 bases and J gave up 0 bases, with 20 bases separating them. The CDR3 extends over 17 amino acids. Germline values: CDR1 SGHTA, CDR2 FQGNSA. The full variable domain, rest sourced from reference TRBV7-2 and TRBJ2-7, is GAGVSQSPSNKVTEKGKDVELRCDPISGHTALYWYRQSLGQGLEFLIYFQGNSAPDKSGLPSDRFSAERTGGSVSTLTIQRTQQEDSAVYLCASSPLGNRASSYEQYFGPGTRLTVT.

The chain combines TRBV5-8 with TRBJ1-2; no firm D call. The V gene lost 2 bases and the J gene lost 3 bases, with 11 bases spanning the gap. The CDR3 loop spans 14 amino acids. In germline, CDR1 is SGHTS, CDR2 YDEGEE. Written as DNA, the CDR3 is TGTGCCAGCAGCTTATTTAGGGAGGACTATGGCTACACCTTC. It translates to CASSLFREDYGYTF.

The genes are TRBV5-1 and TRBJ2-3; TRBD2 matches at 8 bases. The V gene's germline CDR1 is SGHRS and CDR2 YFSETQ. There are 16 residues in the CDR3. Trimming removed 1 base from V and 0 bases from J; junction bases left unmatched: 4. DNA of the CDR3: TGCGCCAGCAGCTTGACTAGCGGAGGGAGCACAGATACGCAGTATTTT. Protein: CASSLTSGGSTDTQYF. Full variable domain (rest looked up from reference TRBV5-1 and TRBJ2-3): KAGVTQTPRYLIKTRGQQVTLSCSPISGHRSVSWYQQTPGQGLQFLFEYFSETQRNKGNFPGRFSGRQFSNSRSEMNVSTLELGDSALYLCASSLTSGGSTDTQYFGPGTRLTVL.

The chain combines TRBV2 with TRBJ2-3; TRBD2 agrees at 12 bases. Germline loops: CDR1 SNHLY, CDR2 FYNNEI. This CDR3 region has 17 residues. Trimming cost V 6 bases and J 6 bases; bases outside gene matches: 13. DNA of the CDR3: TGTGCCAGCAGGGGACGGGCTAGCGGGAGGGCTCGCGATACGCAGTATTTT. Translation: CASRGRASGRARDTQYF.

The rearrangement links TRBV5-6 to TRBJ2-1; D is perhaps TRBD2 (5 bases). The CDR3 sequence is 14 residues long. V shed 3 bases and J shed 14 bases, with 21 bases lying between them. CDR1 and CDR2 (germline): SGHDT, YYEEEE. The CDR3 region is CASSWGEGVGGKFF. CDR3 DNA sequence: TGTGCCAGCAGCTGGGGTGAGGGAGTAGGTGGGAAGTTCTTC.

The chain couples TRBV5-1 to TRBJ2-2; perhaps TRBD1 as D (5 bases). Germline V gives CDR1 SGHRS, CDR2 YFSETQ. Trimming shortened V by 0 bases and J by 6 bases, and 15 bases separated the two germline ends. The CDR3 extends over 16 amino acids. The CDR3, as DNA: TGCGCCAGCAGCTTGGAGGCCAGGGTCTTTCCCGGGGAGCTGTTTTTT. Translated: CASSLEARVFPGELFF.

The rearrangement joins TRBV7-2 to TRBJ2-2; D might be TRBD2 (6 bases). Germline assignment: CDR1 SGHTA and CDR2 FQGNSA. V lost 5 bases and J lost 1, with 14 bases in between. The CDR3 spans 16 residues. The CDR3 bases are TGTGCCAGCAGCGGATTCGGGACTTTGAACACCGGGGAGCTGTTTTTT. This translates into CASSGFGTLNTGELFF.

The CDR3 is CASSISGGNQPQHF. CDR3 coding DNA: TGTGCCAGTAGTATTTCGGGGGGTAATCAGCCCCAGCATTTT. The chain couples TRBV19 to TRBJ1-5, with D perhaps matching TRBD1 (5 bases). The V end was cut by 3 bases, the J end by 4 bases, with 10 bases between. The germline gives CDR1 LNHDA, CDR2 SQIVND (reference sequence). The CDR3 length is 14 residues.

The J gene is TRBJ2-5, the V gene TRBV10-2; TRBD2 matches at 9 bases. The CDR3 sequence is 14 residues long. V shed 5 bases and J 3 bases; nucleotides not matched to a gene: 4. In germline, CDR1 is WSHSY, CDR2 SAAADI. Here the CDR3 reads CASSHVAGEETQYF. CDR3 DNA: TGCGCCAGCAGTCATGTAGCGGGGGAAGAGACCCAGTACTTC.

A few counts support this clone. The chain joins TRBV6-1 to TRBJ1-2, with a tentative D call TRBD1 (6 bases). This CDR3 contains 12 residues. The V end lost 7 bases, the J end lost 8 bases, and 14 bases lay between the germline ends. Germline V gene sequence: CDR1 MNHNS, CDR2 SASEGT. The CDR3 sequence is CASTNQGKGYTF. The CDR3 nucleotides read TGTGCCAGCACCAACCAGGGGAAAGGCTACACCTTC.

Of note for this clone: Other DNA sequences in the same sample also yield this CDR3. The rearrangement links TRBV11-3 to TRBJ2-3, with TRBD2 identical over 8 bases. CDR1 is SGHNT, CDR2 YENEEA, per germline. The CDR3 loop spans 15 amino acids. Trimming took 4 bases from V and 2 from J; bases not matched to a gene: 5. The CDR3 loop reads CASSSRGALTDTQYF. CDR3 DNA sequence: TGTGCCAGCAGCTCGCGGGGGGCACTCACAGATACGCAGTATTTT.

The V call is TRBV6-1, the J call TRBJ1-5; 7 positions agree with TRBD1. The trim removed 8 bases at V and 6 bases at J, leaving 13 bases unmatched. The germline V gene encodes CDR1 MNHNS and CDR2 SASEGT. The CDR3 length is 15 residues. The CDR3 is CASLFGQVGFQPQHF. In DNA form, the CDR3 reads TGTGCCAGCTTATTCGGACAGGTGGGATTTCAGCCCCAGCATTTT.

The chain joins TRBV27 to TRBJ2-1; unclear D gene. The germline V and J ends were trimmed by 1 base and 8 bases, with 12 bases remaining between them. Germline V gene sequence: CDR1 MNHEY, CDR2 SMNVEV (reference sequence). The CDR3 spans 14 residues. The CDR3 reads CASSLYDMNDEQFF. The CDR3 DNA reads TGTGCCAGCAGTTTATATGACATGAACGATGAGCAGTTCTTC.

The gene calls are TRBV5-1 and TRBJ2-7; TRBD1 matches at 7 bases. V was clipped by 3 bases and J by 3 bases; unmatched bases: 6. The germline V gene has CDR1 SGHRS and CDR2 YFSETQ. The CDR3 runs to 14 residues. CDR3: CASSSTGLDYEQYF. In DNA, the CDR3 is TGCGCCAGCAGCTCGACAGGGCTTGACTACGAGCAGTACTTC.